The entry below describes one TCR beta chain. This clone was counted a single time. Its antigen is not yet known. No base quality information exists; no much larger clone differs at one position. The data were obtained in a study of neoadjuvant anti-PD-1 for oral cavity cancer (dated by TCRdb to the early 2020s). Background on the whole study: Before curative-intent surgical resection, most patients were given three to four biweekly doses of nivolumab at 3 mg/kg. Under RECIST 1.1, patients with complete response, partial response or stable disease were classed as responders, and patients with progression were classed as non-responders. There were roughly 11 patients in the parent correlative cohort, and the response rate was 33%. A fourth nivolumab dose was given around day 43 to patients without progression, and definitive surgical resection was performed in those patients on days 50-56.

Per the germline V gene (reference sequence), PRHDT is the CDR1 and FYEKMQ is the CDR2. The CDR3 measures 13 amino acids from cysteine to phenylalanine. CDR3 DNA is the only sequence kept; it has 39 bases, read in frame from the first base. V and J are truncated by 2 bases and 7 bases respectively, leaving an intervening sequence of 6 bases. The time point label here, explained by the study, means: before neoadjuvant nivolumab. Patients had been newly diagnosed with stage II-IVA oral cavity squamous cell carcinoma, and no prior systemic or radiation treatment had been given to the patients. The cohort was made up of patients with locally advanced, HPV-negative oral cavity squamous cell carcinoma. Samples were obtained from a longitudinal correlative study of a single-arm phase II trial of neoadjuvant nivolumab in oral cavity squamous cell carcinoma. Subject-matched pre- and post-treatment PBMCs and tumors from three responders and three non-responders were subjected to genomic DNA-based TCRbeta sequencing. The Maxwell RSC DNA from Tissue kit was used to isolate genomic DNA from tumor tissue.

What the work shows at the level of the full study, not this receptor alone: Greater tumor shrinkage was correlated with larger post-treatment sizes of preexisting intratumoral clones, suggesting that expansion of preexisting clones contributed to response. Only a few patients per response group were included in the TCR analyses, and the authors called for validation in larger cohorts. Higher pretreatment blood Treg/Th17 ratios correlated with both higher pretreatment blood TCRbeta clonality and lower post-treatment tumor TCRbeta clonality.

Tumor libraries used mostly roughly 4.8 ug of input genomic DNA for survey sequencing, with two replicates per sample. TCRbeta libraries were prepared with the immunoSEQ hsTCRbeta kit according to the manufacturer's instructions. Sequencing of the completed libraries took place using an Illumina NovaSeq 6000 S4 flow cell after they had been pooled to around 3 nM. For the original study's pipeline: The immunoSEQ Analyzer handled quality control and preprocessing of the raw data. The analysis was limited to productive rearrangements, and each clonotype was defined by a unique CDR3 amino acid sequence. Repertoire clonality was estimated as the Gini-Simpson index, which was computed with the R package tcR. Student's t test was used to compare Gini indices, while Pearson correlation assessed associations with tumor size change. Sourced from immuneACCESS, this table was stored by TCRdb with only in-frame sequences that have V and J called. A share of the clones is absent; for the studies checked, an unresolved V gene accounts for under half, and the remainder has no known explanation. For V, J and clone size, that table is used; D and trimming come from the DNA. A total of 12,000 or so clones appear in this sample, around 60% of them only once. Jointly, the top ten make up around 6.8% of the sample.

This specimen was tumor tissue, taken before nivolumab (anti-PD-1) treatment. This clonotype originated in a person aged 40-85 years with oral cavity squamous cell carcinoma. The donor label of this sample is uncertain. The rearrangement combines TRBV13 with TRBJ1-6; the D gene assignment is ambiguous. The CDR3 protein is CASSLKGNSPLHF. The sequenced DNA is TGTGCCAGCAGCTTAAAGGGAAATTCACCCCTCCACTTT.